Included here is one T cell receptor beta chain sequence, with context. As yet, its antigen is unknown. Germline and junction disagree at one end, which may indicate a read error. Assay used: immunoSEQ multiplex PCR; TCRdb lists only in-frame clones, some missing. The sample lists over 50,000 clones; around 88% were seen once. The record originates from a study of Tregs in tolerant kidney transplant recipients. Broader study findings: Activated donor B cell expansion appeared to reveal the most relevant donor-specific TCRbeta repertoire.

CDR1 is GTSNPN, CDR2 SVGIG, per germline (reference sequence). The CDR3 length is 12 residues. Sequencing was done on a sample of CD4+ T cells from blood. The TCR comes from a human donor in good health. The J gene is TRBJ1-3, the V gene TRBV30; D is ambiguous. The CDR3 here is CAWSVSENTIYF. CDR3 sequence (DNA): TGTGCCTGGAGTGTATCTGAAAACACCATATATTTT.